Listed here are 26 T cell receptor beta chains from one sample, sequenced in a study of blood T cell repertoires in COVID-19 (dated by TCRdb to about 2020). Library generation was performed with the immunoSEQ multiplex PCR assay. TCRdb holds this immuneACCESS table with in-frame rearrangements only. Some clones are missing; in checked studies, unresolved V genes explain under half, and the rest has no known cause. For this sample there are over 150,000 clones; approximately 84% appear just once. The ten largest clonotypes hold around 7% of the sample. The source material was PBMCs or T cells enriched from blood (not recorded which). The receptors were sampled from a man aged 40-49 years who had recovered from COVID-19.

This clone was seen just once. This sequence joins TRBV6-6 and TRBJ2-7, with TRBD1 identical over 10 bases. The CDR3 covers 14 residues. V was pared by 7 bases and J by 9 bases, with 12 bases of the junction left unmatched. Germline V gene data show CDR1 as MNHNY and CDR2 as SVGAGI (reference sequence). CDR3: CASTHGTGVWSQYF. The DNA for the CDR3 is TGTGCCAGCACCCACGGGACAGGGGTTTGGTCGCAGTACTTC.

The genes are TRBV28 and TRBJ1-4, with D maybe TRBD1 (5 bases). The V and J ends lost 2 bases and 8 bases respectively, with 12 bases between them. CDR3 length equals 14 residues. The V gene's germline CDR1 is MDHEN and CDR2 SYDVKM. CDR3 sequence (DNA): TGTGCCAGCAGTTTAAATAGGGAGGGGGAAAAACTGTTTTTT. It is translated as CASSLNREGEKLFF.

This clone was recorded a few times. The gene calls are TRBV5-1 and TRBJ1-3; D not resolved. The length of the CDR3 is 15 residues. V lost 0 bases, J lost 7 bases, and 14 bases lay in between. Germline V gene data show CDR1 as SGHRS and CDR2 as YFSETQ. CDR3 region: CASSLETGAGNTIYF. CDR3 in DNA: TGCGCCAGCAGCTTGGAGACCGGCGCGGGGAACACCATATATTTT.

The chain uses TRBV5-1 and TRBJ2-7; 7 nucleotides agree with TRBD2. Germline V gives CDR1 SGHRS, CDR2 YFSETQ. The CDR3 has 12 amino acids. Trimming took 4 bases from V and 6 from J; bases not matched to a gene: 4. CDR3 region: CASSGEGSEQYF. The CDR3 DNA reads TGCGCCAGCAGCGGGGAGGGATCCGAGCAGTACTTC.

This clone was observed once. The rearrangement uses TRBV7-9 and TRBJ1-3; 8 bases fit TRBD1. The CDR3 totals 16 residues. Trimming took 5 bases from V and 7 from J; bases not matched to a gene: 13. Germline CDR1 SEHNR, CDR2 FQNEAQ (reference sequence). CDR3 coding DNA: TGTGCCAGCAGCCCTTGGACAGGGAAGTCCGGGAACACCATATATTTT. Protein: CASSPWTGKSGNTIYF.

The chain couples TRBV24-1 to TRBJ2-7; D possibly corresponds to TRBD2 (6 bases). Germline loops: CDR1 KGHDR, CDR2 SFDVKD. The length of the CDR3 is 15 residues. Trimming removed 2 bases at V and 7 bases at J, with 17 bases between. The CDR3 DNA reads TGTGCCACCAGTGATTCCGGGACTCTAGGAGGTGAGCAGTACTTC. Encoded protein: CATSDSGTLGGEQYF.

This chain joins TRBV10-3 and TRBJ1-4; 8 bases fit TRBD1. CDR3 size: 14 residues. The germline CDR1 and CDR2 sequences are ENHRY and SYGVKD. J lost 7 bases, V lost 2 bases, and 3 bases had no gene match. Here the CDR3 reads CAISEDRGTEKLFF. In DNA form, the CDR3 reads TGTGCCATCAGTGAGGACAGGGGCACTGAAAAACTGTTTTTT.

The V gene is TRBV4-3, the J gene TRBJ2-7; no definite D call. CDR1 and CDR2 from the germline V gene are LGHNA and YSLEER. Deletions cut 1 base from V and 2 bases from J, with 18 bases between. The CDR3 is 17 residues long. CDR3 loop: CASSQVYYIDTAYEQYF. Here the CDR3 DNA reads TGCGCCAGCAGCCAAGTTTATTACATCGATACAGCCTACGAGCAGTACTTC.

This chain links TRBV6-5 with TRBJ1-1, with 9 bases aligning to TRBD1. V lost 0 bases, J lost 8 bases, and 7 bases stayed unmatched. The germline gives CDR1 MNHEY, CDR2 SVGAGI. The CDR3 contains 15 residues. CDR3 loop: CASSYSGTGSPEAFF. CDR3 nucleotide sequence: TGTGCCAGCAGTTACTCCGGGACAGGGTCCCCCGAAGCTTTCTTT.

The chain employs TRBV6-5 and TRBJ1-2, with a weak D call TRBD1 (5 bases). Trimming cost V 6 bases and J 3 bases, with 8 bases left between them. This CDR3 is 12 amino acids long. Germline loops: CDR1 MNHEY, CDR2 SVGAGI. This CDR3 is CASRGRDYGYTF. In DNA form, the CDR3 reads TGTGCCAGCAGGGGGCGAGACTATGGCTACACCTTC.

The CDR3 spells CASSGTGGTNEQFF. CDR3 sequence (DNA): TGCGCCAGCAGCGGGACAGGGGGGACTAATGAGCAGTTCTTC. The chain employs TRBV5-1 and TRBJ2-1, with TRBD1 matching 11 bases. The junction had 4 bases not matched to a gene; V was cut back by 4 bases and J by 7 bases. Germline lookup yields CDR1 SGHRS and CDR2 YFSETQ. CDR3 size: 14 residues. Full variable domain (missing parts from reference TRBV5-1 and TRBJ2-1): KAGVTQTPRYLIKTRGQQVTLSCSPISGHRSVSWYQQTPGQGLQFLFEYFSETQRNKGNFPGRFSGRQFSNSRSEMNVSTLELGDSALYLCASSGTGGTNEQFFGPGTRLTVL.

This rearrangement joins TRBV3-1 (or the pseudogene TRBV3-2) to TRBJ1-1; TRBD1 agrees at 7 bases. Per the germline V gene, CDR1 is LGHDT and CDR2 is YNNKEL (reference sequence). The CDR3 is 15 amino acids. The V and J ends lost 0 bases and 0 bases, in that order; junction bases with no gene match: 1. In nucleotides, the CDR3 is TGTGCCAGCAGCCAAGAAGGGACAGTGAACACTGAAGCTTTCTTT. Translation: CASSQEGTVNTEAFF.

The count of this clone is one. The chain recombines TRBV6-1 with TRBJ1-5, with 7 positions matching TRBD1. CDR3 size: 16 residues. Germline V gives CDR1 MNHNS, CDR2 SASEGT. J lost 2 bases, V lost 2 bases, and 6 bases had no gene match. The CDR3 is CASSESAGQGNQPQHF. CDR3 nucleotide sequence: TGTGCCAGCAGTGAATCGGCAGGACAGGGCAATCAGCCCCAGCATTTT.

This clone was picked up a small number of times. The chain couples TRBV6-5 to TRBJ2-2, with D maybe TRBD1 (6 bases). Germline CDR1 reads MNHEY; CDR2 reads SVGAGI. The CDR3 is made up of 13 amino acids. The V end was cut by 5 bases, the J end by 6 bases, with 10 bases between. The CDR3 coding sequence is TGTGCCAGCAGTCCAAAGGGGGCCGGGGAGCTGTTTTTT. The encoded protein is CASSPKGAGELFF.

With regard to this clone: The sample holds other DNA sequences that translate to the same CDR3. The V call is TRBV2, the J call TRBJ1-2; D unresolved. The length of the CDR3 is 13 residues. Germline V gene sequence: CDR1 SNHLY, CDR2 FYNNEI. The V end lost 1 base, the J end lost 1 base, and 4 bases lay between the germline ends. Here the CDR3 reads CASSEDINYGYTF. The CDR3 coding sequence is TGTGCCAGCAGTGAAGATATTAACTATGGCTACACCTTC.

This clone was seen a few times. The CDR3 sequence: CASSLSQGLFVQYF. CDR3 sequence (DNA): TGTGCCAGCAGCTTATCTCAGGGTCTTTTTGTGCAGTACTTC. This chain uses TRBV7-9 with TRBJ2-7, with D maybe TRBD1 (5 bases). This CDR3 region has 14 residues. Looked up from germline, CDR1 is SEHNR and CDR2 is FQNEAQ (reference sequence). V shed 2 bases and J shed 9 bases, with 17 bases lying between them. Full variable domain (outside the CDR3, taken from reference TRBV7-9 and TRBJ2-7): DTGVSQNPRHKITKRGQNVTFRCDPISEHNRLYWYRQTLGQGPEFLTYFQNEAQLEKSRLLSDRFSAERPKGSFSTLEIQRTEQGDSAMYLCASSLSQGLFVQYFGPGTRLTVT.

This chain uses TRBV5-1 with TRBJ1-6; 9 nucleotides line up with TRBD1. This CDR3 has 16 amino acids. The germline V gene encodes CDR1 SGHRS and CDR2 YFSETQ. After removal of 4 bases from V and 8 bases from J, the junction contained 10 bases not matched to a gene. In nucleotides, the CDR3 is TGCGCCAGCAGCCCGGGACAGGGTTTAGTAGATTCACCCCTCCACTTT. It translates to CASSPGQGLVDSPLHF.

The CDR3 DNA reads as TGTGCCAGCTCACCACCTGGGACAGGGATTACTGAAGCTTTCTTT. This codes for CASSPPGTGITEAFF. The chain uses TRBV18 and TRBJ1-1; 9 bases match TRBD1. Trimming cost V 0 bases and J 5 bases; bases outside gene matches: 4. This CDR3 is built from 15 residues. Germline V gene lookup returns CDR1 KGHSH and CDR2 LQKENI.

The rearrangement joins TRBV6-6 to TRBJ1-3, with a weak D call TRBD1 (6 bases). Per the germline V gene, CDR1 is MNHNY and CDR2 is SVGAGI (reference sequence). This CDR3 region has 14 residues. Trimming pared 4 bases from V and 0 bases from J, leaving 7 bases between. The CDR3 protein is CASSWDTSGNTIYF. DNA for the CDR3: TGTGCCAGCAGTTGGGACACCTCTGGAAACACCATATATTTT.

The rearrangement uses TRBV4-1 and TRBJ1-2, with D tentatively TRBD1 (5 bases). Germline CDR1 reads MGHRA; CDR2 reads YSYEKL. V was trimmed by 0 bases and J by 4 bases, leaving 24 bases between them. This CDR3 comprises 19 residues. CDR3 loop: CASSQDPWGRETSSYGYTF. In nucleotides, the CDR3 is TGCGCCAGCAGCCAAGATCCTTGGGGCAGGGAAACCTCAAGCTATGGCTACACCTTC.

This clone has more than one count but fewer than ten. V and J are TRBV5-4 and TRBJ1-1; D is ambiguous. V gave up 3 bases and J gave up 7 bases, with 10 bases separating them. Germline CDR1 reads SGHNT; CDR2 reads YYREEE (reference sequence). This CDR3 contains 12 residues. This CDR3 reads CASSSDGLEAFF. The CDR3 DNA reads as TGTGCCAGCAGCTCGGACGGACTTGAAGCTTTCTTT.

CDR3 DNA sequence: TGTGCCAGCAGCGTAGGAGTTATGAACACTGAAGCTTTCTTT. This gives the protein CASSVGVMNTEAFF. This chain connects TRBV9 to TRBJ1-1; no clear D gene. The V gene's germline CDR1 is SGDLS and CDR2 YYNGEE. The CDR3 is 14 amino acids. With 0 bases removed from V and 0 bases from J, the gap between germline ends came to 6 bases.

The chain has TRBV7-9 and TRBJ1-6; weak D call: TRBD1 (6 bases). Germline CDR1 is SEHNR and CDR2 is FQNEAQ (reference sequence). CDR3 length: 14 amino acids. Trimming left V 6 bases short and J 7 bases short, with 13 bases between. The CDR3, as DNA: TGTGCCAGCAGATGGGGGCCTGAGAATTCACCCCTCCACTTT. Translated, it gives CASRWGPENSPLHF.

V gene TRBV6-5 combines with J gene TRBJ1-2, with D perhaps matching TRBD1 (6 bases). From germline, CDR1 is MNHEY and CDR2 SVGAGI. The CDR3 sequence is 12 residues long. V was shortened by 6 bases and J by 4 bases, with 9 bases between the two germline ends. The CDR3 DNA is TGTGCCAGCAGACAGGGCATCTATGGCTACACCTTC. Amino acid sequence: CASRQGIYGYTF.

The V gene is TRBV4-2, the J gene TRBJ1-1; TRBD1 aligns across 7 bases. Germline values: CDR1 LGHNA, CDR2 YNFKEQ. CDR3 length: 14 residues. V dropped 4 bases and J dropped 2; count of bases not matched to a gene: 4. The CDR3 nucleotides read TGTGCCAGCAGCCCGGGACAGACCAACACTGAAGCTTTCTTT. As protein: CASSPGQTNTEAFF.

The rearrangement links TRBV7-9 to TRBJ2-2, with D perhaps TRBD1 (5 bases). The CDR3 runs 15 residues. The V end lost 1 base, the J end lost 2 bases, and 8 bases lay between the germline ends. Germline CDR1 is SEHNR and CDR2 is FQNEAQ (reference sequence). The CDR3 region is CASSLGTINTGELFF. Here the CDR3 DNA reads TGTGCCAGCAGCTTAGGGACAATTAACACCGGGGAGCTGTTTTTT.